Listed below are T cell receptor beta chains from one sample, sequenced in a study of PD-1 blockade in classical Hodgkin lymphoma. Profiled with immunoSEQ multiplex PCR; TCRdb holds only in-frame clones, not every one. The sample yields tens of thousands of clones, 89% seen once. The sequenced sample was peripheral blood mononuclear cells (PBMCs), obtained before the second cycle of nivolumab. The receptors come from a human donor with classical Hodgkin lymphoma. Both conserved end residues are part of each CDR3. Each record gives: D gene, CDR3 length, clone size, J gene, V gene, CDR3 DNA, CDR3 protein. D genes are given only for firm matches. Only some rows state a clone size, as once, few, many or a class for expanded clones.

TRBD1 17 NA TRBJ1-6 TRBV7-9 TGTGCCAGCAGTTCACGGACGTGGGACAGGACCTCTGGGCCCCTCCACTTT CASSSRTWDRTSGPLHF
NA 15 NA TRBJ2-7 TRBV27 TGTGCCAGCAGTTCCCCGGGCGTAGGGAGGTACGAGCAGTACTTC CASSSPGVGRYEQYF
NA 13 NA TRBJ2-3 TRBV19 TGTGCCACCGCACCCAGGGCAGAAGATACGCAGTATTTT CATAPRAEDTQYF
NA 12 NA TRBJ2-7 TRBV10-3 TGTGCCATCAGTGGCGGCTCCTCCGAGCAGTACTTC CAISGGSSEQYF
TRBD1 16 NA TRBJ1-6 TRBV18 TGTGCCAGCTCACGTCCGGGACAGGGGGCGGATTCACCCCTCCACTTT CASSRPGQGADSPLHF
NA 14 NA TRBJ2-5 TRBV18 TGTGCCAGCTCACCACGGACAGCCCAAGAGACCCAGTACTTC CASSPRTAQETQYF
TRBD1 14 few TRBJ2-3 TRBV10-3 TGTGCCTCCCGGTCCGGGACAGGGGCAGATACGCAGTATTTT CASRSGTGADTQYF
NA 13 NA TRBJ2-1 TRBV7-9 TGTGCCAGCAGCCACCCCATCCGGAATGAGCAGTTCTTC CASSHPIRNEQFF
TRBD1 15 NA TRBJ1-4 TRBV27 TGTGCCAGCAGTTTAAGAGGACAGGGATGGGAAAAACTGTTTTTT CASSLRGQGWEKLFF
NA 15 NA TRBJ2-1 TRBV5-1 TGCGCCAGCAGCTTGGGGACAACCCGCTCCAATGAGCAGTTCTTC CASSLGTTRSNEQFF
TRBD2 15 NA TRBJ2-1 TRBV29-1 TGCAGCGTTGAACGGGGGACTAGCGGGGGCAATGAGCAGTTCTTC CSVERGTSGGNEQFF
NA 16 NA TRBJ2-5 TRBV10-2 TGCGCCAGCAGTGGAGCCATAAGACAGGCCCAAGAGACCCAGTACTTC CASSGAIRQAQETQYF
NA 14 NA TRBJ2-2 TRBV18 TGTGCCAGCTCACCATCATCAGGGGCCGGGGAGCTGTTTTTT CASSPSSGAGELFF
TRBD1 16 NA TRBJ1-5 TRBV10-3 TGTGCCATCAGTGAGTCGGTTGGGGGGACAGGGAAACCCCAGCATTTT CAISESVGGTGKPQHF
NA 15 NA TRBJ1-4 TRBV10-1 TGCGCCAGCAGTGAGTCGAGTGGGGCAGGCGAAAAACTGTTTTTT CASSESSGAGEKLFF
NA 11 NA TRBJ2-1 TRBV5-4 TGTGCCAGCAGCACCTACAATGAGCAGTTCTTC CASSTYNEQFF
NA 12 NA TRBJ1-4 TRBV2 TGTGCCACCGCGGACAGCACAGAAAAACTGTTTTTT CATADSTEKLFF
NA 19 NA TRBJ1-6 TRBV4-1 TGCGCCAGCAGCCAAATCGCCCCGAGGGAAACAGGGTCCGTATCGACCCTCCACTTT CASSQIAPRETGSVSTLHF
TRBD1 14 once TRBJ2-5 TRBV7-9 TGTGCCAGCAATCCCCTAGACAGGGAAGAGACCCAGTACTTC CASNPLDREETQYF
NA 10 NA TRBJ1-2 TRBV20-1 TGCAGTCCCAGGGACTATGGCTACACCTTC CSPRDYGYTF
NA 16 NA TRBJ2-1 TRBV9 TGTGCCAGCAGCGCGCAGCGGGCCAACTCCTACAATGAGCAGTTCTTC CASSAQRANSYNEQFF
TRBD2 16 NA TRBJ2-2 TRBV7-8 TGTGCCAGCAGCTCCCTAGCGGGGTGGAGGACCGGGGAGCTGTTTTTT CASSSLAGWRTGELFF
NA 14 NA TRBJ2-7 TRBV5-1 TGCGCCAGCAGCCGGGGGGCAGACCGCTACGAGCAGTACTTC CASSRGADRYEQYF
NA 15 NA TRBJ2-2 TRBV7-6 TGTGCCAGCAGCTTGGGGCGGGGGCGAACCGGGGAGCTGTTTTTT CASSLGRGRTGELFF
NA 15 NA TRBJ1-4 TRBV11-2 TGTGCCAGCACCCTGGGAGTCCAGGGCGGTGAAAAACTGTTTTTT CASTLGVQGGEKLFF
TRBD1 15 NA TRBJ2-7 TRBV19 TGTGCCAGTAGTATTGGACAGGGGGGATCCTACGAGCAGTACTTC CASSIGQGGSYEQYF
NA 15 NA TRBJ1-1 TRBV19 TGTGCCAGTAGTGAACAGGGACCTATGAACACTGAAGCTTTCTTT CASSEQGPMNTEAFF
NA 14 NA TRBJ1-4 TRBV28 TGTGCCAGCAATTCAGGACCGTATAATGAAAAACTGTTTTTT CASNSGPYNEKLFF
TRBD1 15 NA TRBJ2-2 TRBV28 TGTGCCAGCAGTTTTAGGACAGGGTTAACCGGGGAGCTGTTTTTT CASSFRTGLTGELFF
NA 13 NA TRBJ2-3 TRBV19 TGTGCCAGTAGTATGTTAGGGGAAGATACGCAGTATTTT CASSMLGEDTQYF
NA 16 NA TRBJ1-6 TRBV28 TGTGCCAGCAGGGGACGGCCCACAGTGGATAATTCACCCCTCCACTTT CASRGRPTVDNSPLHF
NA 14 NA TRBJ2-7 TRBV28 TGTGCCAGCAGGTCTGTGGGGCGCTCTTACGAGCAGTACTTC CASRSVGRSYEQYF
TRBD2 18 NA TRBJ2-7 TRBV11-2 TGTGCCAGCAGCTTAGAAGGAGGGACTAGGGTAGCGGGCTACGAGCAGTACTTC CASSLEGGTRVAGYEQYF
TRBD1 18 NA TRBJ2-7 TRBV27 TGTGCCAGCAGTTTAAGGCAGGGGGCGAAAGAACGGGGCTACGAGCAGTACTTC CASSLRQGAKERGYEQYF
TRBD1 16 NA TRBJ2-7 TRBV28 TGTGCCAGCAGTTTAGTGACAGGGGGTGGACTCTACGAGCAGTACTTC CASSLVTGGGLYEQYF
NA 13 NA TRBJ2-7 TRBV6-1 TGTGCCAGCAGTGAAGCTAGATCCTACGAGCAGTACTTC CASSEARSYEQYF
NA 15 once TRBJ2-7 TRBV19 TGTGCCAGTAAGCGGGCGATTGGCGGGACGGGCGAGCAGTACTTC CASKRAIGGTGEQYF
TRBD1 12 NA TRBJ2-1 TRBV28 TGTGCCAGCAGGACAGGGATTCCTGAGCAGTTCTTC CASRTGIPEQFF
NA 14 NA TRBJ1-5 TRBV27 TGTGCCAGCAGTTTAACCAGGGAAAATCAGCCCCAGCATTTT CASSLTRENQPQHF
NA 16 NA TRBJ2-1 TRBV6-6 TGTGCCAGCAGTTCAAGGGACAATTTAGTAGCCGATGAGCAGTTCTTC CASSSRDNLVADEQFF
NA 14 NA TRBJ2-2 TRBV2 TGTGCCAGCAATATCAGGGAGGACACCGGGGAGCTGTTTTTT CASNIREDTGELFF
TRBD2 15 NA TRBJ2-7 TRBV27 TGTGCCAGCAGGGGCAAAAGCGGGGGCCGGGACGAGCAGTACTTC CASRGKSGGRDEQYF
TRBD1 15 NA TRBJ1-2 TRBV6-5 TGTGCCAGCAGTCAGAACAGGGGGACCAACTATGGCTACACCTTC CASSQNRGTNYGYTF
TRBD1 15 NA TRBJ2-1 TRBV5-5 TGTGCCAGCAGCTTGCAGACAGGGGGCGTCGATGAGCAGTTCTTC CASSLQTGGVDEQFF
NA 13 NA TRBJ1-5 TRBV7-2 TGTGCCAGCAGCTTAGAGAGCGGTCAGCCCCAGCATTTT CASSLESGQPQHF